The clone carrying this TCR beta chain showed up just once. The CDR3 runs to 18 residues. V was pared by 4 bases and J by 0 bases, with 7 bases of the junction left unmatched. The germline CDR1 and CDR2 sequences are SGHDT and YYEEEE. The source of the sample is a study of shared clonotypes between healthy human individuals. Every subset had its genomic DNA shared out evenly among several immunoSEQ plates. Methods used by the authors: Junction-only sequences produced by ImmunoSEQ had no quality scores, so filtering differed. The data were produced by immunoSEQ multiplex PCR, yet TCRdb's version contains in-frame clones alone and is incomplete. V, J and clone size reflect that table, while D and trimming were determined from the DNA. Here the sample spans about 480,000 clones, 79% being singletons. It was about 82 million PBMCs that unsorted samples used for genomic DNA.

V usage is TRBV5-6 and J usage is TRBJ2-4, with 13 bases aligning to TRBD2. The sequencing sample was made of PBMCs. This clonotype was obtained from a middle-aged woman in good health. Some clones in this sample may be carry-over from other donors' samples. CDR3 sequence reads: CASSPSRLAGGAKNIQYF. CDR3 sequence (DNA): TGTGCCAGCAGCCCATCCAGACTAGCGGGAGGAGCCAAAAACATTCAGTACTTC.